Detailed here is one T cell receptor (beta chain). This CDR3 spans 15 amino acids. Trimming at V came to 1 base and at J to 1 base, leaving 3 bases not matched to a gene. The germline V gene has CDR1 SQVTM and CDR2 ANQGSEA. RNA, once extracted, was reverse transcribed into cDNA for use as the sequencing template. Libraries were prepared by immunoSEQ multiplex PCR; TCRdb keeps only in-frame clonotypes and omits some of them. The sample includes 65,000 to 95,000 clones, roughly 51% of them seen just once. Sorting separated CD4+ and CD8+ T cells out of PBMCs. These data come from a study of CD8+ T cells in alopecia areata.

The V call is TRBV29-1, the J call TRBJ2-2; 7 bases are shared with TRBD1. The sample comprised NKG2D-high CD8+ T cells sorted from blood. The sequence was obtained from a human donor with alopecia areata. CDR3 sequence reads: CSVEGTGRNTGELFF. CDR3 bases: TGCAGCGTTGAAGGGACAGGTCGGAACACCGGGGAGCTGTTTTTT.